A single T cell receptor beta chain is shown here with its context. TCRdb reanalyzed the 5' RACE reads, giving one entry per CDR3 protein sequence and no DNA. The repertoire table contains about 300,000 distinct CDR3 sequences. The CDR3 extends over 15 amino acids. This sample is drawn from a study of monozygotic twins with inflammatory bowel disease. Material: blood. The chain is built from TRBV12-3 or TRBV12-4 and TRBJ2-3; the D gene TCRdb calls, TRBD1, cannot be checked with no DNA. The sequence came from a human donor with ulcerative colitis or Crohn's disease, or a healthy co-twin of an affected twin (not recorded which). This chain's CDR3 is CASSLDRGGTDTQYF.